This passage covers 2 T cell receptor beta chains from one sample sequenced in a study of blood T cell repertoires in COVID-19. TCRdb's table, derived via immunoSEQ multiplex PCR, lists solely in-frame clones and lacks some. The table records 250,000 or so clones, 70% to 90% of them present only once. The sample consisted of peripheral blood. All receptors come from a woman in her seventies with active or convalescent COVID-19.

This rearrangement joins TRBV7-2 to TRBJ1-2, with TRBD1 matching over 8 bases. Germline lookup yields CDR1 SGHTA and CDR2 FQGNSA. J was trimmed by 5 bases and V by 5 bases; bases with no gene match: 4. The CDR3 is 13 residues long. The CDR3 here is CASSEGQGYGYTF. CDR3 nucleotide sequence: TGTGCCAGCAGCGAAGGACAGGGTTATGGCTACACCTTC.

The rearrangement joins TRBV6-2 or TRBV6-3 to TRBJ1-4, with 7 bases lining up with TRBD1. Per germline, CDR1 MNHEY and CDR2 SVGEGT. J lost 8 bases, V lost 2 bases, and 2 bases had no gene match. The CDR3 contains 13 residues. The CDR3 protein is CASSYTDREKLFF. The DNA of the CDR3 is TGTGCCAGCAGTTACACGGACAGGGAAAAACTGTTTTTT.